A selection of T cell receptor beta chains follows, all from one sample in a study of T cell responses to AZD1222 COVID-19 vaccine. Clones were sequenced by immunoSEQ multiplex PCR, and TCRdb holds only the in-frame ones, with some missing. The repertoire holds 120,000 to 150,000 clones, with roughly 87% as singletons. Sequenced material: peripheral blood, taken 28 days after the second AZD1222 dose. The source of these receptors is an adult who received the AZD1222 COVID-19 vaccine. Each CDR3 is given with its conserved first and last residue. D genes are given only for firm matches. Only some rows state a clone size, as once, few, many or a class for expanded clones.

v_call	clone_size	j_call	d_call	cdr3_aa	cdr3_nt
TRBV6-6	NA	TRBJ2-7	TRBD2	CASRLRTSGRSYEQYF	TGTGCCAGCCGCCTCCGGACTAGCGGGAGATCCTACGAGCAGTACTTC
TRBV7-2	NA	TRBJ2-7	NA	CASSRHPNFEQYF	TGTGCCAGCAGCCGCCACCCCAATTTCGAGCAGTACTTC
TRBV27	NA	TRBJ2-1	TRBD2	CASSLWGLAGGRSYNEQFF	TGTGCCAGCAGTTTATGGGGACTAGCGGGAGGTCGCTCCTACAATGAGCAGTTCTTC
TRBV4-1	NA	TRBJ2-3	TRBD2	CASSQVPSGSGRDTQYF	TGCGCCAGCAGCCAAGTGCCTAGCGGGAGTGGGCGGGATACGCAGTATTTT
TRBV5-8	NA	TRBJ2-6	NA	CASSSGIPGANVLTF	TGTGCCAGCAGCTCGGGAATTCCTGGGGCCAACGTCCTGACTTTC
TRBV3-1/TRBV3-2	NA	TRBJ2-6	NA	CASSQEDGRWTHPGANVLTF	TGTGCCAGCAGCCAAGAAGATGGGAGATGGACACATCCTGGGGCCAACGTCCTGACTTTC
TRBV10-3	NA	TRBJ1-3	NA	CAISGGGYYSGNTIYF	TGTGCCATCAGTGGCGGGGGCTACTACTCTGGAAACACCATATATTTT
TRBV21-1	NA	TRBJ2-2	NA	CASSKESCRISGELFF	TGTGCCAGCAGCAAAGAATCGTGCAGGATAAGCGGGGAGCTGTTTTTT
TRBV19	NA	TRBJ1-1	TRBD1	CASSIKGALNTEAFF	TGTGCCAGTAGTATTAAGGGGGCCTTGAACACTGAAGCTTTCTTT
TRBV3-1/TRBV3-2	NA	TRBJ2-7	NA	CASSPGAGRYEQYF	TGTGCCAGCAGCCCAGGGGCAGGGCGATACGAGCAGTACTTC
TRBV5-4	NA	TRBJ2-1	NA	CASSLGAFDYQKHNEQFF	TGTGCCAGCAGCTTGGGAGCCTTCGACTACCAGAAGCACAATGAGCAGTTCTTC
TRBV7-2	NA	TRBJ1-5	NA	CASSLGSGFLNQPQHF	TGTGCCAGCAGCTTAGGGTCAGGGTTTCTCAATCAGCCCCAGCATTTT
TRBV27	NA	TRBJ2-7	TRBD2	CATGLAGGFGNEQYF	TGTGCCACCGGACTAGCGGGAGGGTTTGGCAACGAGCAGTACTTC
TRBV28	NA	TRBJ1-2	TRBD1	CASIGTEGNYGYTF	TGTGCCAGCATTGGGACAGAAGGTAACTATGGCTACACCTTC
TRBV27	NA	TRBJ2-7	NA	CASSLSGNFYEQYF	TGTGCCAGCAGTTTGTCAGGTAATTTCTACGAGCAGTACTTC
TRBV20-1	NA	TRBJ2-1	TRBD2	CSASSGSGNNEQFF	TGCAGTGCTAGTAGCGGGAGTGGGAACAATGAGCAGTTCTTC
TRBV19	NA	TRBJ1-1	TRBD1	CASNPGGRTPNTEAFF	TGTGCCAGTAACCCAGGGGGCCGCACCCCGAACACTGAAGCTTTCTTT
TRBV9	NA	TRBJ2-5	NA	CASNRDQETQYF	TGTGCCAGCAACCGGGACCAGGAGACCCAGTACTTC
TRBV15	NA	TRBJ1-2	NA	CATSRGGARTF	TGTGCCACCAGCAGAGGTGGGGCTCGAACCTTC
TRBV12-3/TRBV12-4	NA	TRBJ2-2	TRBD2	CASSQREGVLFF	TGTGCCAGCAGTCAGCGGGAGGGAGTATTGTTTTTT
TRBV6-5	NA	TRBJ1-2	NA	CASTMGQGDGGYTF	TGTGCCAGCACCATGGGACAAGGGGACGGTGGCTACACCTTC
TRBV4-3	NA	TRBJ1-5	TRBD1	CASSQEIYRGQPQHF	TGCGCCAGCAGCCAAGAGATTTACAGGGGACAGCCCCAGCATTTT
TRBV10-1	NA	TRBJ1-5	NA	CASSESRNQPQHF	TGCGCCAGCAGTGAGTCCAGGAATCAGCCCCAGCATTTT
TRBV7-2	NA	TRBJ2-5	NA	CASSLSGRSETQYF	TGTGCCAGCAGCTTATCGGGGAGATCGGAGACCCAGTACTTC
TRBV30	NA	TRBJ2-7	NA	CAWNTPSGRGTNPYEQYF	TGTGCCTGGAACACGCCGAGCGGGCGCGGGACGAATCCCTACGAGCAGTACTTC
TRBV5-4	NA	TRBJ2-1	TRBD2	CASSLPGGTSGRLEFF	TGTGCCAGCAGCCTGCCAGGGGGTACTAGCGGGAGACTGGAGTTCTTC
TRBV5-5	few	TRBJ2-1	TRBD2	CASSRRTSGSDEQFF	TGTGCCAGCAGCCGTCGGACTAGCGGGAGTGATGAGCAGTTCTTC
TRBV27	NA	TRBJ2-7	TRBD1	CASSLSRQGVYEQYF	TGTGCCAGCAGTTTATCCCGACAGGGGGTGTACGAGCAGTACTTC
TRBV6-2/TRBV6-3	few	TRBJ1-5	TRBD1	CASSPPGTGLYSNQPQHF	TGTGCCAGCAGTCCGCCCGGGACAGGGCTCTATAGCAATCAGCCCCAGCATTTT
TRBV19	NA	TRBJ1-2	TRBD1	CASSYGGRGQGGYTF	TGTGCCAGTAGTTACGGTGGCAGGGGGCAGGGTGGCTACACCTTC
TRBV5-6	NA	TRBJ2-7	NA	CASSRQSYEQYF	TGTGCCAGCAGCAGACAGTCCTACGAGCAGTACTTC
TRBV19	NA	TRBJ2-1	NA	CASMDPGNEQFF	TGTGCCAGTATGGACCCTGGCAATGAGCAGTTCTTC
TRBV4-2	NA	TRBJ1-1	NA	CASSQDIGAGSFEAFF	TGTGCCAGCAGCCAAGATATTGGGGCAGGTTCGTTCGAAGCTTTCTTT
TRBV28	NA	TRBJ2-7	NA	CASSSRGGNLYEQYF	TGTGCCAGCAGTTCAAGAGGGGGGAACCTCTACGAGCAGTACTTC
TRBV7-9	NA	TRBJ2-1	NA	CASSHADEQFF	TGTGCCAGCAGCCACGCGGATGAGCAGTTCTTC
TRBV6-1	NA	TRBJ1-5	TRBD1	CASSEVETGGLNQPQHF	TGTGCCAGCAGTGAAGTTGAGACAGGGGGCCTCAATCAGCCCCAGCATTTT
TRBV19	NA	TRBJ1-2	NA	CASRAGPAFGYTF	TGTGCCAGTAGAGCAGGACCAGCATTTGGCTACACCTTC
TRBV11-2	NA	TRBJ1-1	NA	CASSLGNGFNMNTEAFF	TGTGCCAGCAGCTTAGGAAACGGATTTAACATGAACACTGAAGCTTTCTTT
TRBV6-2/TRBV6-3	NA	TRBJ1-1	TRBD1	CASSYHRGLEAFF	TGTGCCAGCAGTTACCACAGGGGGCTTGAAGCTTTCTTT
TRBV9	few	TRBJ2-7	TRBD2	CASSVGAGASYEQYF	TGTGCCAGCAGCGTAGGAGCGGGAGCCTCCTACGAGCAGTACTTC
TRBV19	NA	TRBJ1-3	NA	CASSHPGAYVIYF	TGTGCCAGTAGTCACCCGGGGGCCTATGTCATATATTTT
TRBV6-6	NA	TRBJ1-1	TRBD1	CASSYSGTAPNTEAFF	TGTGCCAGCAGTTACTCGGGGACAGCACCGAACACTGAAGCTTTCTTT
TRBV4-3	NA	TRBJ1-2	NA	CASSQDLIGLNYGYTF	TGCGCCAGCAGCCAAGATTTAATAGGGCTTAACTATGGCTACACCTTC
TRBV2	once	TRBJ1-1	NA	CASSEDRDTEAFF	TGTGCCAGCAGTGAAGACAGGGACACTGAAGCTTTCTTT
TRBV7-9	NA	TRBJ2-1	NA	CASSPPLVGEQFF	TGTGCCAGCAGCCCCCCATTAGTGGGTGAGCAGTTCTTC
TRBV18	NA	TRBJ1-1	NA	CASSPPWGHGGRMNTEAFF	TGTGCCAGCTCACCACCTTGGGGTCACGGGGGACGGATGAACACTGAAGCTTTCTTT
TRBV7-9	once	TRBJ2-2	TRBD2	CASRPPGLASFTGELFF	TGTGCCAGCAGGCCGCCGGGACTAGCCTCATTCACCGGGGAGCTGTTTTTT
TRBV7-9	NA	TRBJ2-5	NA	CASNLLAEVGETQYF	TGTGCCAGCAATCTCTTGGCCGAGGTGGGGGAGACCCAGTACTTC
TRBV11-3	NA	TRBJ2-2	NA	CASSPRGRGGTGELFF	TGTGCCAGCAGCCCCCGGGGGCGGGGAGGAACCGGGGAGCTGTTTTTT
TRBV7-2	NA	TRBJ1-5	NA	CASSLGLGSYEPQHF	TGTGCCAGCAGCTTAGGTCTCGGTTCGTACGAGCCCCAGCATTTT
TRBV18	NA	TRBJ2-1	NA	CASSPTGPRDNEQFF	TGTGCCAGCTCACCTACAGGGCCGCGGGACAATGAGCAGTTCTTC
TRBV4-3	NA	TRBJ2-2	TRBD2	CASSQDWGGGRDTGELFF	TGCGCCAGCAGCCAAGATTGGGGCGGCGGGAGAGACACCGGGGAGCTGTTTTTT
TRBV5-6	NA	TRBJ2-1	NA	CASSLLGGYNEQFF	TGTGCCAGCAGCTTACTAGGAGGCTACAATGAGCAGTTCTTC
TRBV27	NA	TRBJ1-5	NA	CASSFQGMGQPQHF	TGTGCCAGCAGTTTCCAGGGTATGGGCCAGCCCCAGCATTTT
TRBV18	NA	TRBJ1-1	NA	CASSPVTAVNTEAFF	TGTGCCAGCTCACCTGTGACAGCTGTGAACACTGAAGCTTTCTTT
TRBV7-9	NA	TRBJ1-3	NA	CASSLVLPEDGNTIYF	TGTGCCAGCAGCTTAGTTTTGCCAGAAGACGGAAACACCATATATTTT